Below, 17 T cell receptor beta chains from the same sample are listed, as sequenced in a study of CD8 T cells in ankylosing spondylitis. Using its own MiXCR run on the 5' RACE reads, TCRdb lists one record per CDR3 protein. The table shows 250,000 or so distinct CDR3 sequences, with 24% occurring only once. Sequenced material: blood, either unsorted or a sorted T cell fraction (not recorded which). The receptors here all came from a male donor with ankylosing spondylitis or in good health (not recorded which).

This clonotype showed up many times. This sequence joins TRBV6-5 and TRBJ1-5, with D uncertain. V lost 2 bases and J lost 7, with 15 bases in between. The CDR3 has 15 residues. CDR1 and CDR2 (germline): MNHEY, SVGAGI. The CDR3 DNA sequence: TGTGCCAGCAGTTACAGCGGCGCCATAGGCCAGCCCCAGCATTTT. This gives the protein CASSYSGAIGQPQHF.

CDR3 sequence reads: CTGGSGGARDTQYF. The CDR3 DNA is TGTACCGGGGGGAGCGGGGGGGCCCGGGATACGCAGTATTTT. The chain couples TRBV7-2 to TRBJ2-3, with 10 bases identical to TRBD2. J was trimmed by 6 bases and V by 11 bases; bases with no gene match: 11. Germline V gene sequence: CDR1 SGHTA, CDR2 FQGNSA. CDR3 size: 14 residues. The complete variable domain, with remaining parts taken from reference TRBV7-2 and TRBJ2-3, reads GAGVSQSPSNKVTEKGKDVELRCDPISGHTALYWYRQSLGQGLEFLIYFQGNSAPDKSGLPSDRFSAERTGGSVSTLTIQRTQQEDSAVYLCTGGSGGARDTQYFGPGTRLTVL.

This clonotype has ten or more counts. The chain links TRBV29-1 to TRBJ2-7; a possible D gene is TRBD1 (5 bases). Germline-derived CDR1 and CDR2 are SQVTM and ANQGSEA. The CDR3 consists of 12 residues. V lost 6 bases and J 2 bases, leaving 11 bases between the germline ends. The CDR3, as DNA: TGCAGCGTCACAGGTTTCCCCTACGAGCAGTACTTC. Amino acid sequence: CSVTGFPYEQYF.

This clonotype was counted at least ten times. The chain links TRBV6-5 to TRBJ2-2; 10 bases line up with TRBD2. V lost 4 bases to trimming and J lost 4 bases; unmatched junction nucleotides: 6. Germline loops: CDR1 MNHEY, CDR2 SVGAGI. The CDR3 is 16 amino acids. The DNA of the CDR3 is TGTGCCAGCAGTTCGACTAGCGGGTCAGGCACCGGGGAGCTGTTTTTT. Translation gives CASSSTSGSGTGELFF.

This sequence joins TRBV9 and TRBJ2-3, with a weak D call TRBD2 (6 bases). Trimming cost V 0 bases and J 3 bases, with 14 bases left between them. The CDR3 totals 16 residues. From germline, CDR1 is SGDLS and CDR2 YYNGEE. The CDR3 nucleotides are TGTGCCAGCAGCGTAGGTATCGGAGGGGTGACAGATACGCAGTATTTT. Its protein product is CASSVGIGGVTDTQYF. Full variable domain (rest looked up from reference TRBV9 and TRBJ2-3): DSGVTQTPKHLITATGQRVTLRCSPRSGDLSVYWYQQSLDQGLQFLIQYYNGEERAKGNILERFSAQQFPDLHSELNLSSLELGDSALYFCASSVGIGGVTDTQYFGPGTRLTVL.

This clonotype was seen a few times. The rearrangement joins TRBV20-1 to TRBJ2-1; 12 bases agree with TRBD2. V lost 0 bases and J lost 4; bases outside the gene matches: 4. The CDR3 loop spans 16 amino acids. Germline V gene lookup returns CDR1 DFQATT and CDR2 SNEGSKA (reference sequence). The CDR3 DNA sequence: TGCAGTGCTAGAGATGTCCTAGCGGGGGGGTACAATGAGCAGTTCTTC. This encodes CSARDVLAGGYNEQFF.

This clonotype was picked up a small number of times. This chain connects TRBV12-3 or TRBV12-4 to TRBJ2-5; 7 nucleotides align to TRBD1. This CDR3 has 15 amino acids. J was trimmed by 1 base and V by 6 bases; bases with no gene match: 8. As DNA, the CDR3 is TGTGCCAGCAGCCCCGGGACAGTTGGCCAAGAGACCCAGTACTTC. This sequence encodes CASSPGTVGQETQYF.

The rearrangement uses TRBV23-1 and TRBJ2-1; no reliable D call. TRBV23-1 is sorted into the ORF group, with uncertain function. The CDR3 has 14 residues. Trimming removed 2 bases at V and 4 bases at J, with 9 bases between. The CDR3 here is CASSQEGSYNEQFF. DNA for the CDR3: TGCGCCAGCAGTCAAGAAGGAAGTTACAATGAGCAGTTCTTC.

This chain uses TRBV10-3 with TRBJ1-3, with D perhaps TRBD1 (5 bases). Per germline, CDR1 ENHRY and CDR2 SYGVKD. Trimming left V 7 bases short and J 0 bases short, with 10 bases between. The CDR3 covers 14 residues. The CDR3 region has the DNA TGTGCCATCATAGACAGTGACTCTGGAAACACCATATATTTT. Amino acid sequence: CAIIDSDSGNTIYF.

This clonotype was detected only a few times. CDR3 region: CASSVVLAGVNEQFF. Here the CDR3 DNA reads TGTGCCAGCAGCGTAGTACTAGCGGGGGTCAATGAGCAGTTCTTC. The chain combines TRBV9 with TRBJ2-1, with 11 bases identical to TRBD2. The germline CDR1 and CDR2 sequences are SGDLS and YYNGEE. The J segment lost 6 bases and the V segment lost 0 bases, leaving 2 bases of the junction unmatched. The CDR3 has 15 residues. Complete variable domain (other parts from reference TRBV9 and TRBJ2-1): DSGVTQTPKHLITATGQRVTLRCSPRSGDLSVYWYQQSLDQGLQFLIQYYNGEERAKGNILERFSAQQFPDLHSELNLSSLELGDSALYFCASSVVLAGVNEQFFGPGTRLTVL.

This rearrangement joins TRBV4-2 to TRBJ2-7, with TRBD1 identical over 7 bases. The CDR3 sequence is 17 residues long. Germline V lookup: CDR1 LGHNA, CDR2 YNFKEQ. Losses at the gene ends were 0 bases for V and 6 bases for J; bases not matched to a gene: 14. This chain's CDR3 is CASSQDALRQGWLEQYF. The CDR3 bases are TGTGCCAGCAGCCAAGATGCGCTGCGACAGGGTTGGCTCGAGCAGTACTTC.

This clonotype was observed a handful of times. The chain has TRBV5-1 and TRBJ1-6; D remains unclear. CDR1 is SGHRS and CDR2 is YFSETQ in the germline V gene. The CDR3 covers 14 residues. The ends were cut back, 2 bases at V and 5 bases at J, with 8 bases in the middle. In nucleotides, the CDR3 is TGCGCCAGCAGCTTTCCAGAGGATAATTCACCCCTCCACTTT. It specifies CASSFPEDNSPLHF.

The chain is built from TRBV10-3 and TRBJ2-2; the D is unclear. This CDR3 is built from 13 residues. The V end lost 2 bases, the J end lost 5 bases, and 6 bases lay between the germline ends. Germline-derived CDR1 and CDR2 are ENHRY and SYGVKD. The CDR3 region is CAISERMTGELFF. The CDR3 bases are TGTGCCATCAGTGAGCGTATGACCGGGGAGCTGTTTTTT.

In DNA form, the CDR3 reads TGTGCCAGAAGCACCGCCCCACAAGGCGACCCGGCGGTATATAGCAATCAGCCCCAGCATTTT. Protein sequence: CARSTAPQGDPAVYSNQPQHF. This chain uses TRBV5-3 with TRBJ1-5; no reliable D call. TRBV5-3 is labeled an ORF, and its function is uncertain. There are 21 residues in the CDR3. V lost 4 bases and J lost 0, with 29 bases in between.

The rearrangement joins TRBV9 to TRBJ2-3; no reliable D call. Germline CDR1 is SGDLS and CDR2 is YYNGEE. This CDR3 spans 13 amino acids. Trimming cost V 0 bases and J 2 bases, with 4 bases left between them. As DNA, the CDR3 is TGTGCCAGCAGCGTAGTAATCACAGATACGCAGTATTTT. This translates into CASSVVITDTQYF.

This clonotype was detected ten times or more. This rearrangement joins TRBV12-3 or TRBV12-4 to TRBJ1-2; D unresolved. This CDR3 is 13 amino acids long. Trimming shortened V by 4 bases and J by 3 bases, and 9 bases separated the two germline ends. CDR3 bases: TGTGCCAGCAGTTATAACAATTACTATGGCTACACCTTC. It specifies CASSYNNYYGYTF.

This clonotype was detected ten times or more. The V gene is TRBV9, the J gene TRBJ2-3; 9 bases are shared with TRBD1. CDR1 is SGDLS, CDR2 YYNGEE, per germline. The CDR3 is 16 residues long. V lost 4 bases and J lost 4; bases outside the gene matches: 10. CDR3 protein: CASSPRTGDVADTQYF. The CDR3 DNA sequence: TGTGCCAGCAGCCCTCGGACAGGGGATGTGGCAGATACGCAGTATTTT. Full variable domain (rest looked up from reference TRBV9 and TRBJ2-3): DSGVTQTPKHLITATGQRVTLRCSPRSGDLSVYWYQQSLDQGLQFLIQYYNGEERAKGNILERFSAQQFPDLHSELNLSSLELGDSALYFCASSPRTGDVADTQYFGPGTRLTVL.